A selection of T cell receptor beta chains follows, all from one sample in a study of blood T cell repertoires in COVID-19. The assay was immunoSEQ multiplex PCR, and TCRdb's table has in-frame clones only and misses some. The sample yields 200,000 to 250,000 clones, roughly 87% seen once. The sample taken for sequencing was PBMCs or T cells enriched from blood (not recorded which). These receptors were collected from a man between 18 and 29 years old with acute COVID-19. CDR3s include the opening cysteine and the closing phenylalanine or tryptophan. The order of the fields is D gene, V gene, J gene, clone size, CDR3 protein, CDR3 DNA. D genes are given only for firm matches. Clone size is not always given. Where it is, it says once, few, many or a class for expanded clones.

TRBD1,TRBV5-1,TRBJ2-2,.,CASSLRDSNTGELFF,TGCGCCAGCAGCCTCCGGGACAGCAACACCGGGGAGCTGTTTTTT
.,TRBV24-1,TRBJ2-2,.,CATSGWGVSGELFF,TGTGCCACCAGTGGCTGGGGGGTCTCGGGGGAGCTGTTTTTT
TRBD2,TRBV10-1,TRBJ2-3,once,CASSESSGGYTDTQYF,TGCGCCAGCAGTGAGTCCAGCGGGGGGTACACAGATACGCAGTATTTT
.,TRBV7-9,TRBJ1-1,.,CASSLKQAPAEAFF,TGTGCCAGCAGCTTGAAACAGGCGCCCGCTGAAGCTTTCTTT
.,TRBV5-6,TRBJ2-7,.,CASSLSGYPYEQYF,TGTGCCAGCAGCTTATCAGGGTACCCCTACGAGCAGTACTTC
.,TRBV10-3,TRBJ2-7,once,CAISAGGEQYF,TGTGCCATCAGTGCCGGGGGCGAGCAGTACTTC
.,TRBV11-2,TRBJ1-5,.,CASSLERGGNQPQHF,TGTGCCAGCAGCTTAGAAAGGGGTGGGAATCAGCCCCAGCATTTT
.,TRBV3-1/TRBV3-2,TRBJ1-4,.,CASSQEGAGVNEKLFF,TGTGCCAGCAGCCAAGAAGGCGCAGGGGTCAATGAAAAACTGTTTTTT
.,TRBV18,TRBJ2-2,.,CASSPRVSGDTGELFF,TGTGCCAGCTCACCACGTGTGAGTGGAGACACCGGGGAGCTGTTTTTT
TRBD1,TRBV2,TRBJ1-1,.,CASTTGQGETEAFF,TGTGCCAGCACTACTGGACAGGGGGAAACTGAAGCTTTCTTT
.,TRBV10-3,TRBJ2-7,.,CAISEGEYEQYF,TGTGCCATCAGTGAAGGAGAATACGAGCAGTACTTC
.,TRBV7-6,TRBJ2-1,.,CASSSGQSSSYNEQFF,TGTGCCAGCAGCTCCGGACAGTCCAGCTCCTACAATGAGCAGTTCTTC
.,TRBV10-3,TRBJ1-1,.,CAISASGLNTEAFF,TGTGCCATCAGTGCCTCTGGCTTGAACACTGAAGCTTTCTTT
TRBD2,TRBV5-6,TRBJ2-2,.,CASRQTSGRAGELFF,TGTGCCAGCAGGCAAACTAGCGGGAGGGCCGGGGAGCTGTTTTTT
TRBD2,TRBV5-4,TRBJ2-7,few,CASSGTSIYEQYF,TGTGCCAGCAGCGGGACTAGCATCTACGAGCAGTACTTC
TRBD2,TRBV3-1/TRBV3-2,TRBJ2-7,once,CASSQRDSGKAYEQYF,TGTGCCAGCAGCCAGAGAGACAGCGGGAAGGCCTACGAGCAGTACTTC
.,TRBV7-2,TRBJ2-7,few,CASSFPGNPYEQYF,TGTGCCAGCAGCTTTCCCGGGAATCCCTACGAGCAGTACTTC
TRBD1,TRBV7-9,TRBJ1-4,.,CASSLLGGANGKEKLFF,TGTGCCAGCAGCTTACTAGGGGGCGCAAATGGGAAGGAAAAACTGTTTTTT
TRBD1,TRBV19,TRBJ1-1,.,CASRPTTGAMNTEAFF,TGTGCCAGTAGACCCACCACAGGGGCCATGAACACTGAAGCTTTCTTT
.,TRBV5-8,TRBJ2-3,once,CASSSGVWRDTDTQYF,TGTGCCAGCAGCTCGGGGGTTTGGAGAGACACAGATACGCAGTATTTT
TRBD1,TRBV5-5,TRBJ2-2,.,CASRRRGQGLTGELFF,TGTGCCAGCAGACGAAGAGGACAGGGTCTGACCGGGGAGCTGTTTTTT
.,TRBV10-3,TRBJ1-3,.,CATQDSGNTIYF,TGTGCCACGCAGGACTCTGGAAACACCATATATTTT
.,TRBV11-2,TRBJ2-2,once,CASSLDRQGSGELFF,TGTGCCAGCAGCTTAGATCGGCAGGGAAGCGGGGAGCTGTTTTTT
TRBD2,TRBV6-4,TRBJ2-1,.,CASSDDSGSYNEQFF,TGTGCCAGCAGTGACGATAGCGGGAGCTACAATGAGCAGTTCTTC
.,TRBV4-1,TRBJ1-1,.,CASSQVAGENTEAFF,TGCGCCAGCAGCCAAGTGGCAGGGGAGAACACTGAAGCTTTCTTT
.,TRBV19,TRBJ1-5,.,CASSPIRPRGGEPQHF,TGTGCCAGTAGTCCCATACGCCCTCGGGGAGGTGAGCCCCAGCATTTT
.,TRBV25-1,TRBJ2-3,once,CASRYGGSTDTQYF,TGTGCCAGCAGGTATGGGGGCAGCACAGATACGCAGTATTTT
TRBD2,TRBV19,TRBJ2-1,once,CASSRLAGDNEQFF,TGTGCCAGTAGTCGGCTAGCGGGGGACAATGAGCAGTTCTTC
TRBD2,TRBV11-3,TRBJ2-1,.,CASSLDGVSGGEQFF,TGTGCCAGCAGCTTAGATGGTGTTAGCGGGGGGGAGCAGTTCTTC
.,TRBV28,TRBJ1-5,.,CASSLQINQPQHF,TGTGCCAGCAGTTTACAGATCAATCAGCCCCAGCATTTT
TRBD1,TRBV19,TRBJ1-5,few,CASTPGQVINQPQHF,TGTGCCAGTACCCCGGGACAGGTCATAAATCAGCCCCAGCATTTT
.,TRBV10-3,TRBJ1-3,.,CAISLYSGNTIYF,TGTGCCATCAGCCTATACTCTGGAAACACCATATATTTT
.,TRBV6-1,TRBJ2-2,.,CASIDSENTGELFF,TGTGCCAGCATAGATAGCGAAAACACCGGGGAGCTGTTTTTT
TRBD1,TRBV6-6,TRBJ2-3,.,CASSYRTGGETDTQYF,TGTGCCAGCAGTTACCGGACAGGGGGGGAAACAGATACGCAGTATTTT
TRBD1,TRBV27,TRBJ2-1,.,CASSLLGTAYNEQFF,TGTGCCAGCAGTTTACTAGGGACAGCATACAATGAGCAGTTCTTC
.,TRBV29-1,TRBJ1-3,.,CSVEWASSGNTIYF,TGCAGCGTTGAATGGGCGAGCTCTGGAAACACCATATATTTT
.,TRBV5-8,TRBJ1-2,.,CASSLQTNYGYTF,TGTGCCAGCAGCTTACAGACTAACTATGGCTACACCTTC
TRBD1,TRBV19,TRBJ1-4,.,CASSSGGADEKLFF,TGTGCCAGTAGTTCAGGGGGCGCGGATGAAAAACTGTTTTTT